Presented here are 15 T cell receptor beta chains from one specimen sequenced in a study of T cells in Graves' hyperthyroidism and ophthalmopathy. Amplification of TCR beta CDR3 regions used RNA as the template. The HTBI primer set served for first-round RT-PCR of the TCR CDR3. One entry per CDR3 protein results from TCRdb running MiXCR on the multiplex PCR reads. The sample has under 550,000 distinct CDR3 sequences, 15% to 20% seen once. Sample: blood. The source of these receptors is a man aged 40-50 years with Graves' ophthalmopathy.

This clonotype showed up just a few times. This chain joins TRBV10-3 and TRBJ1-4; TRBD1 agrees at 9 bases. The J segment lost 5 bases and the V segment lost 5 bases, leaving 3 bases of the junction unmatched. This CDR3 spans 14 amino acids. Germline lookup yields CDR1 ENHRY and CDR2 SYGVKD. CDR3 loop: CAISPGQGNEKLFF. The CDR3 nucleotides are TGTGCCATCAGTCCGGGACAGGGCAATGAAAAACTGTTTTTT.

The chain joins TRBV6-1 to TRBJ1-1, with a weak D call TRBD1 (5 bases). This CDR3 region has 15 residues. Germline V gene lookup returns CDR1 MNHNS and CDR2 SASEGT. V lost 6 bases, J lost 0 bases, and 14 bases lay in between. The CDR3 DNA follows: TGTGCCAGCAGGCCCTTGGGGGGACTGAACACTGAAGCTTTCTTT. This translates into CASRPLGGLNTEAFF.

The rearrangement uses TRBV29-1 and TRBJ2-7, with D perhaps matching TRBD2 (7 bases). V lost 3 bases to trimming and J lost 5 bases, with 20 bases between them. CDR1 is SQVTM and CDR2 is ANQGSEA in the germline V gene. The CDR3 has 15 residues. CDR3 amino acids: CSVERGGGQSHEQYF. The CDR3 region has the DNA TGCAGCGTTGAGAGGGGAGGGGGACAATCACACGAGCAGTACTTC.

The CDR3 is CASSPSVRDEQFF. As DNA, the CDR3 is TGTGCCAGCAGCCCGTCGGTGAGGGATGAGCAGTTCTTC. V and J are TRBV7-9 and TRBJ2-1, with D perhaps matching TRBD2 (5 bases). The CDR3 consists of 13 residues. V was cut by 5 bases and J by 8 bases, with 13 bases left in between. Germline V gene data show CDR1 as SEHNR and CDR2 as FQNEAQ (reference sequence).

This clonotype was counted only a few times. The chain employs TRBV20-1 and TRBJ1-1; D unclear. Germline CDR1 and CDR2: DFQATT and SNEGSKA (reference sequence). V was cut by 0 bases and J by 3 bases, with 11 bases left in between. The CDR3 covers 14 residues. CDR3 sequence: CSARDRKGHTEAFF. CDR3 coding DNA: TGCAGTGCTAGAGATCGCAAAGGACACACTGAAGCTTTCTTT.

This sequence joins TRBV7-3 and TRBJ2-5; D perhaps matches TRBD2 (5 bases). V lost 4 bases and J lost 2, with 14 bases in between. This CDR3 region has 15 residues. Germline values: CDR1 SGHTA, CDR2 FQGTGA. The chain's CDR3 is CASSSSAGVQETQYF. DNA for the CDR3: TGTGCCAGCAGCTCCTCGGCCGGGGTACAAGAGACCCAGTACTTC.

CDR3 loop: CASSEVDRTNEKLFF. CDR3 DNA sequence: TGTGCCAGCAGCGAAGTGGACAGAACTAATGAAAAACTGTTTTTT. The chain employs TRBV7-9 and TRBJ1-4, with a possible D match to TRBD1 (6 bases). The CDR3 extends over 15 amino acids. Germline loops: CDR1 SEHNR, CDR2 FQNEAQ (reference sequence). With 5 bases removed from V and 1 base from J, the gap between germline ends came to 11 bases.

The J gene is TRBJ1-2, the V gene TRBV15; D perhaps matches TRBD1 (5 bases). Germline V gene data show CDR1 as LNHNV and CDR2 as YYDKDF (reference sequence). The V gene lost 0 bases and the J gene lost 8 bases, with 13 bases spanning the gap. This CDR3 is 14 amino acids long. CDR3 sequence (DNA): TGTGCCACCAGCAGAGAAGGCAGGGCGGGCGGCTACACCTTC. Protein sequence: CATSREGRAGGYTF.

This clonotype has ten or more counts. Here the CDR3 DNA reads TGCGCCAGCAGCTGGGGGCCGGGGGCGAGTGAGCAGTACTTC. Its protein product is CASSWGPGASEQYF. This chain joins TRBV5-1 and TRBJ2-7; D possibly uses TRBD1 or TRBD2 (6 bases each). Trimming removed 3 bases at V and 7 bases at J, with 17 bases between. Germline V gives CDR1 SGHRS, CDR2 YFSETQ. The CDR3 is made up of 14 amino acids.

This chain connects TRBV18 to TRBJ1-3, with D unclear. The CDR3 runs to 17 residues. CDR1 is KGHSH and CDR2 is LQKENI in the germline V gene. V dropped 1 base and J dropped 1 base, with 14 bases sitting between them. The CDR3 nucleotides are TGTGCCAGCTCACCACGTCCAGCCCTAGGATCTGGAAACACCATATATTTT. Its protein is CASSPRPALGSGNTIYF. Together with reference TRBV18 and TRBJ1-3, the CDR3 gives the full variable domain: NAGVMQNPRHLVRRRGQEARLRCSPMKGHSHVYWYRQLPEEGLKFMVYLQKENIIDESGMPKERFSAEFPKEGPSILRIQQVVRGDSAAYFCASSPRPALGSGNTIYFGEGSWLTVV.

This clonotype was picked up many times. The chain carries TRBV20-1 and TRBJ2-3; D possibly corresponds to TRBD1 (5 bases). The CDR3 has 13 residues. Germline values: CDR1 DFQATT, CDR2 SNEGSKA (reference sequence). V lost 2 bases, J lost 2 bases, and 8 bases lay in between. Here the CDR3 reads CSARTDNTDTQYF. As DNA, the CDR3 is TGCAGTGCTAGAACGGACAACACAGATACGCAGTATTTT.

This chain links TRBV28 with TRBJ2-5, with 8 nucleotides matching TRBD2. The CDR3 sequence is 15 residues long. Per germline, CDR1 MDHEN and CDR2 SYDVKM. V gave up 10 bases and J gave up 0 bases; unmatched junction bases: 10. The CDR3 spells CATGTSGADQETQYF. The CDR3 bases are TGTGCCACCGGTACTAGCGGAGCAGACCAAGAGACCCAGTACTTC.

This clonotype turned up a few times. The chain recombines TRBV20-1 with TRBJ1-5; the match to TRBD1 covers 7 bases. This CDR3 spans 13 amino acids. Trimming at V came to 5 bases and at J to 7 bases, leaving 8 bases not matched to a gene. CDR1 is DFQATT and CDR2 is SNEGSKA in the germline V gene (reference sequence). The CDR3 DNA follows: TGCAGTGCTGGAGGATTGACAGGGCAGCCCCAGCATTTT. This sequence encodes CSAGGLTGQPQHF.

On this clonotype: The junction shows a germline mismatch at one end, possibly a read error. This chain links TRBV6-2 or TRBV6-3 with TRBJ1-3; 7 bases agree with TRBD1. Germline V gene sequence: CDR1 MNHEY, CDR2 SVGEGT. There are 21 residues in the CDR3. The CDR3, as DNA: TGTGCCAGCAGTGACTCAGACGTTCAGGGGGAAACTCCTAGCTCTGGAAACACCATATATTTT. Protein: CASSDSDVQGETPSSGNTIYF.

This clonotype appeared a few times. The chain carries TRBV30 and TRBJ2-1; 8 bases are shared with TRBD2. The V gene's germline CDR1 is GTSNPN and CDR2 SVGIG (reference sequence). V lost 2 bases to trimming and J lost 4 bases; unmatched junction nucleotides: 4. The CDR3 runs 14 residues. CDR3 in amino acids: CAWSTSGAYNEQFF. The CDR3 DNA sequence: TGTGCCTGGAGTACTAGCGGAGCTTACAATGAGCAGTTCTTC.